This TCR beta chain appears in the sequencing data of a study of regulatory T cells in long-lasting Graves disease. Findings and caveats of the study: Newly diagnosed Graves' patients exceeded persistent ones in TCR diversity. Rather than thyroid tissue, only peripheral blood underwent study.

Investigators prepared the TCR beta libraries by applying iRepertoire HTBI primers and Arm-PCR of CDR3 regions. TCRdb reprocessed the multiplex PCR reads with MiXCR, giving one entry per CDR3 protein. The sample shows 400,000 to 550,000 distinct CDR3 sequences, 14% to 15% of them seen only once. Described time point: newly diagnosed GD, antithyroid drugs for less than 3 months. PBMC RNA was the source of the TCR library. Germline values: CDR1 SGHVS, CDR2 FQNEAQ. J was trimmed by 4 bases and V by 5 bases; bases with no gene match: 3. This CDR3 region has 13 residues. This clonotype was observed many times. The antigen remains undetermined. This sample was shared with a second study, whose subject was T cells in Graves' hyperthyroidism and ophthalmopathy. That study adds: A model built on 13 V-J features separated ophthalmopathy from stable hyperthyroidism.

The clonotype was recovered from a woman aged 25-40 years with Graves disease. The rearrangement links TRBV7-8 to TRBJ1-2, with 8 bases matching TRBD1. The sequences come from peripheral blood mononuclear cells (PBMCs), collected at new diagnosis, from a patient treated with antithyroid drugs. The CDR3, as DNA: TGTGCCAGCAGCGCGACAGGGGCCTATGGCTACACCTTC. It encodes CASSATGAYGYTF.